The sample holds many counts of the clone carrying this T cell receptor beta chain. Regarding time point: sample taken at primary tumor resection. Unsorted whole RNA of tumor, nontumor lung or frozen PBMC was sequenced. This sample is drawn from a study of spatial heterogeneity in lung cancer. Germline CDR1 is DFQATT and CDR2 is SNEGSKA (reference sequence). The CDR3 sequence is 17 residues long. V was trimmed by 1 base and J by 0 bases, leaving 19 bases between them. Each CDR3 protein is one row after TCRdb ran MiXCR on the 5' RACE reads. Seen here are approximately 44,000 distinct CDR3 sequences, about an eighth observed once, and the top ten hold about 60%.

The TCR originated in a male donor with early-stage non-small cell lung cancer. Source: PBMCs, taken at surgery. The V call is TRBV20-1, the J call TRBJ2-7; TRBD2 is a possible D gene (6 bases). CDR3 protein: CSARGLFLSGSSYEQYF. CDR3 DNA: TGCAGTGCTAGAGGCCTTTTTTTGAGCGGGTCCTCCTACGAGCAGTACTTC.